A single T cell receptor (beta chain) is shown here with its context. The antigen is not known. This table comes from immunoSEQ multiplex PCR, and its TCRdb copy is limited to in-frame clones, with some not included. The sample carries under 20,000 clones, around nine tenths recorded once. This record comes from a study of graft-versus-host responses after intestinal transplantation. General study points: Recipient-marrow GvH clones were detected, some having first appeared in ileum or blood.

The sequence was obtained from a human patient who received an intestinal transplant, so some T cells may come from the graft donor. Sequencing used PBMCs, obtained around 350 days after transplant.

CDR3 DNA sequence: TGTGCCAGCAGTGATGACAACTACGAGCAGTACTTC. Protein product: CASSDDNYEQYF. The chain recombines TRBV2 with TRBJ2-7; no definite D call. V was cut by 3 bases and J by 3 bases, with 6 bases left in between. In germline, CDR1 is SNHLY, CDR2 FYNNEI. The CDR3 spans 12 residues.